Presented here are 19 T cell receptor beta chains from one specimen sequenced in a study of identifying expanded T cells in peripheral blood. Some clones are missing from TCRdb's copy, which holds only in-frame ones; the method was immunoSEQ multiplex PCR. The table lists more than 75,000 clones, roughly 90% of them singletons, with about 3.9% in the top ten. Sequences were obtained from blood. The receptors here all came from a person aged 18-69 years in good health.

This clone was seen more than once but under ten times. V and J are TRBV27 and TRBJ1-5; D is unclear. CDR3 length equals 11 residues. Trimming removed 5 bases from V and 3 bases from J, with 2 bases in between. Per germline, CDR1 MNHEY and CDR2 SMNVEV (reference sequence). The CDR3 protein is CASSHNQPQHF. The CDR3 DNA reads TGTGCCAGCAGTCACAATCAGCCCCAGCATTTT.

The chain carries TRBV7-9 and TRBJ1-6; 8 nucleotides align to TRBD1. After removal of 7 bases from V and 6 bases from J, the junction contained 8 bases not matched to a gene. The CDR3 contains 15 residues. Germline V lookup: CDR1 SEHNR, CDR2 FQNEAQ (reference sequence). The CDR3 spells CASTLSDRGNSPLHF. CDR3 in DNA: TGTGCCAGCACGCTATCAGACAGGGGTAATTCACCCCTCCACTTT.

The rearrangement joins TRBV10-1 to TRBJ1-5, with 8 bases matching TRBD1. This CDR3 spans 17 amino acids. The V segment lost 1 base and the J segment 2 bases; nucleotides outside the gene matches: 7. In germline, CDR1 is WNHNN, CDR2 SYGVQD (reference sequence). The CDR3 loop reads CASSECRGRFGNQPQHF. CDR3 in DNA: TGCGCCAGCAGTGAGTGCAGGGGGCGCTTTGGCAATCAGCCCCAGCATTTT.

This chain joins TRBV25-1 and TRBJ2-1; TRBD2 matches 8 bases. J lost 4 bases, V lost 1 base, and 6 bases had no gene match. Germline CDR1 reads MGHDK; CDR2 reads SYGVNS. CDR3 length: 16 residues. CDR3 coding DNA: TGTGCCAGCAGTGAATCCGGGGGACTAGTATACAATGAGCAGTTCTTC. The encoded protein is CASSESGGLVYNEQFF. Variable domain in full (rest from reference TRBV25-1 and TRBJ2-1): EADIYQTPRYLVIGTGKKITLECSQTMGHDKMYWYQQDPGMELHLIHYSYGVNSTEKGDLSSESTVSRIRTEHFPLTLESARPSHTSQYLCASSESGGLVYNEQFFGPGTRLTVL.

The rearrangement uses TRBV5-1 and TRBJ2-3; D tentatively reads TRBD1 or TRBD2 (5 bases each). Germline CDR1 SGHRS, CDR2 YFSETQ. V lost 0 bases and J lost 1, with 12 bases in between. The CDR3 consists of 16 residues. This CDR3 is CASSLVGERGTDTQYF. In nucleotides, the CDR3 is TGCGCCAGCAGCTTGGTGGGGGAACGAGGCACAGATACGCAGTATTTT. Full variable domain (missing parts from reference TRBV5-1 and TRBJ2-3): KAGVTQTPRYLIKTRGQQVTLSCSPISGHRSVSWYQQTPGQGLQFLFEYFSETQRNKGNFPGRFSGRQFSNSRSEMNVSTLELGDSALYLCASSLVGERGTDTQYFGPGTRLTVL.

The chain recombines TRBV6-6 with TRBJ1-1; TRBD1 is a possible D gene (6 bases). The germline CDR1 and CDR2 sequences are MNHNY and SVGAGI (reference sequence). The CDR3 extends over 16 amino acids. Trimming removed 2 bases from V and 1 base from J, with 14 bases in between. The CDR3 coding sequence is TGTGCCAGCAGTTACGGGGGGGCGAGTAAGAACACTGAAGCTTTCTTT. It encodes CASSYGGASKNTEAFF.

The DNA for the CDR3 is TGTGCCAGCAGTTTGCCCGGGGGAGCCTACGAGCAGTACTTC. It codes for CASSLPGGAYEQYF. V usage is TRBV28 and J usage is TRBJ2-7, with D perhaps matching TRBD2 (6 bases). From germline, CDR1 is MDHEN and CDR2 SYDVKM. The CDR3 is 14 amino acids. V lost 3 bases and J lost 2, with 11 bases in between.

V usage is TRBV15 and J usage is TRBJ1-5, with D perhaps TRBD1 (5 bases). The germline gives CDR1 LNHNV, CDR2 YYDKDF (reference sequence). CDR3 length: 14 amino acids. Trimming took off 5 bases at V and 3 bases at J, with 11 bases between the two ends. For the CDR3, the DNA is TGTGCCACCAGCCCGTTGGACACCAATCAGCCCCAGCATTTT. Its translation is CATSPLDTNQPQHF. The variable domain in full, with the rest retrieved from reference TRBV15 and TRBJ1-5, is DAMVIQNPRYQVTQFGKPVTLSCSQTLNHNVMYWYQQKSSQAPKLLFHYYDKDFNNEADTPDNFQSRRPNTSFCFLDIRSPGLGDTAMYLCATSPLDTNQPQHFGDGTRLSIL.

The V call is TRBV30, the J call TRBJ2-3; possibly TRBD1 for D (5 bases). The V gene lost 1 base and the J gene lost 1 base, with 15 bases spanning the gap. The germline V gene has CDR1 GTSNPN and CDR2 SVGIG (reference sequence). CDR3 size: 16 residues. This CDR3 reads CAWSENQGVGTDTQYF. CDR3 nucleotides: TGTGCCTGGAGTGAAAATCAGGGCGTCGGCACAGATACGCAGTATTTT.

The V and J genes are TRBV27 and TRBJ2-7; 9 nucleotides align to TRBD2. V lost 3 bases and J lost 4; bases outside the gene matches: 7. Germline lookup yields CDR1 MNHEY and CDR2 SMNVEV (reference sequence). The CDR3 length is 15 residues. The CDR3 region has the DNA TGTGCCAGCAGTTTCGGGACTAGCAACGCTTACGAGCAGTACTTC. This gives the protein CASSFGTSNAYEQYF.

The chain joins TRBV5-1 to TRBJ1-1; 7 bases are a match to TRBD1. Germline V lookup: CDR1 SGHRS, CDR2 YFSETQ. The CDR3 covers 16 residues. V dropped 3 bases and J dropped 1; count of bases not matched to a gene: 9. The CDR3 region is CASSSLTGAGNTEAFF. Here the CDR3 DNA reads TGCGCCAGCAGCTCTTTAACAGGGGCGGGGAACACTGAAGCTTTCTTT.

This clone was observed a handful of times. The chain links TRBV29-1 to TRBJ1-2; no reliable D call. CDR3 length equals 10 residues. The V end lost 6 bases, the J end lost 8 bases, and 10 bases lay between the germline ends. Per germline, CDR1 SQVTM and CDR2 ANQGSEA. The CDR3 loop is CSVRGPGYTF. CDR3 bases: TGCAGCGTCCGCGGACCCGGCTACACCTTC.

J is TRBJ1-4 and V is TRBV6-5; TRBD1 agrees at 7 bases. J gave up 7 bases and V 4 bases, and 12 bases lay outside the gene matches. This CDR3 has 16 amino acids. The germline V gene encodes CDR1 MNHEY and CDR2 SVGAGI. CDR3 residues: CASSFLTGEHGEKLFF. The CDR3 DNA reads TGTGCCAGCAGTTTCCTAACAGGGGAGCATGGTGAAAAACTGTTTTTT.

The genes are TRBV6-5 and TRBJ2-3; 9 bases are a match to TRBD2. The length of the CDR3 is 16 residues. Germline assignment: CDR1 MNHEY and CDR2 SVGAGI. V shed 4 bases and J 2 bases; nucleotides not matched to a gene: 7. CDR3 nucleotide sequence: TGTGCCAGCAGTTTAATTAGCGGGGGACTCACAGATACGCAGTATTTT. This codes for CASSLISGGLTDTQYF.

The genes are TRBV7-8 and TRBJ1-1; D is unresolved. The CDR3 totals 15 residues. V was shortened by 0 bases and J by 4 bases, with 12 bases between the two germline ends. In germline, CDR1 is SGHVS, CDR2 FQNEAQ. The chain's CDR3 is CASSLATGRSTEAFF. The CDR3 DNA reads as TGTGCCAGCAGCTTAGCGACGGGGAGATCCACTGAAGCTTTCTTT.

This chain joins TRBV15 and TRBJ1-6; D may be TRBD1 (6 bases). The germline CDR1 and CDR2 sequences are LNHNV and YYDKDF (reference sequence). Trimming took 1 base from V and 8 from J, leaving 12 bases between them. The CDR3 is made up of 15 amino acids. The CDR3 here is CATSRVQGEDSPLHF. DNA for the CDR3: TGTGCCACCAGCAGAGTACAGGGCGAGGATTCACCCCTCCACTTT. Variable domain in full (rest from reference TRBV15 and TRBJ1-6): DAMVIQNPRYQVTQFGKPVTLSCSQTLNHNVMYWYQQKSSQAPKLLFHYYDKDFNNEADTPDNFQSRRPNTSFCFLDIRSPGLGDTAMYLCATSRVQGEDSPLHFGNGTRLTVT.

The gene calls are TRBV7-9 and TRBJ2-3; possibly TRBD1 for D (6 bases). The CDR3 length is 15 residues. Germline V gene sequence: CDR1 SEHNR, CDR2 FQNEAQ (reference sequence). Trimming pared 6 bases from V and 2 bases from J, leaving 15 bases between. The CDR3, as DNA: TGTGCCAGCAGTCAACCAGGGGCCAACACAGATACGCAGTATTTT. The encoded protein is CASSQPGANTDTQYF.

The J gene is TRBJ2-2, the V gene TRBV28; D not resolved. The CDR3 totals 14 residues. Germline CDR1 reads MDHEN; CDR2 reads SYDVKM. V lost 1 base to trimming and J lost 1 base, with 4 bases between them. In DNA form, the CDR3 reads TGTGCCAGCAGTTTATTACTGAACACCGGGGAGCTGTTTTTT. As protein: CASSLLLNTGELFF.

The chain uses TRBV5-1 and TRBJ2-2, with unresolved D. Germline CDR1 is SGHRS and CDR2 is YFSETQ. Trimming shortened V by 4 bases and J by 7 bases, and 14 bases separated the two germline ends. The CDR3 is 14 amino acids. This CDR3 reads CASSPSASSGELFF. CDR3 sequence (DNA): TGCGCCAGCAGCCCCTCGGCATCGAGCGGGGAGCTGTTTTTT.